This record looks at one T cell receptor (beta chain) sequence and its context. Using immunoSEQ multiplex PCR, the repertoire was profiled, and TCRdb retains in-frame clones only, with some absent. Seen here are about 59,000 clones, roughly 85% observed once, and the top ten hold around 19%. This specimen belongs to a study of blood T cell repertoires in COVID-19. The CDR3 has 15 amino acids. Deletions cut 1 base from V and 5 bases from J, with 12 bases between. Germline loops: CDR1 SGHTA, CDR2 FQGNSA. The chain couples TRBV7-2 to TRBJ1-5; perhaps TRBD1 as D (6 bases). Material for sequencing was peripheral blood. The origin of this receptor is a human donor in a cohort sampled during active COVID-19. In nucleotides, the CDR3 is TGTGCCAGCAGCTTAGTTCAGGGGAGCGATCAGCCCCAGCATTTT. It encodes CASSLVQGSDQPQHF.